This paragraph reports one T cell receptor (beta chain). The target antigen is unknown. Additional DNA sequences in this sample encode the identical CDR3. As defined, naive CD8 cells were CD45RO-negative and positively selected for CCR7, with terminally differentiated effector memory CD45RA+ cells excluded. The CDR3 contains 14 residues. With 0 bases removed from V and 0 bases from J, the gap between germline ends came to 6 bases. Germline V lookup: CDR1 SGDLS, CDR2 YYNGEE. This sample was taken from a study of shared clonotypes between healthy human individuals. Study results and limitations: The naive CD4 repertoires of several donors were compared, and about 5% of clonotypes were shared. Represented diversity (both genetic and exposure-history) was limited by the small number of donors.

Genomic DNA of each subset was evenly split across several immunoSEQ plates. Sequenced by immunoSEQ multiplex PCR; TCRdb stores in-frame clones only, minus some. The sample includes 2 million to 2.5 million clones, around 96% of them seen just once. The chain links TRBV9 to TRBJ1-1; the D is unclear. Sequences were obtained from naive CD8+ T cells sorted from blood. The sequence came from a man between 18 and 35 years old in good health. The CDR3 nucleotides read TGTGCCAGCAGCGTAGATGGGGTGAACACTGAAGCTTTCTTT. The encoded protein is CASSVDGVNTEAFF.